This is a list of T cell receptor beta chains from one sample in a study of T cell changes during pregnancy in multiple sclerosis. TCRdb's table, derived via immunoSEQ multiplex PCR, lists solely in-frame clones and lacks some. The data show about 40,000 clones, around 89% seen once. The sequencing used CD4+ T cells from peripheral blood mononuclear cells, collected in the first trimester of pregnancy. Receptors originate from a female donor with multiple sclerosis, enrolled in a pregnancy study. Both conserved end residues are part of each CDR3. D genes are given only for firm matches. Size tells how often a clone was seen (once, few, many) or the class of an expanded clone, and some rows leave it out.

size: once
V: TRBV7-6
D: -
J: TRBJ2-7
DNA: TGTGCCAGCAGCCCAGGATACAGAACAGAGACCTACGAGCAGTACTTC
CDR3: CASSPGYRTETYEQYF

size: -
V: TRBV9
D: -
J: TRBJ1-1
DNA: TGTGCCAGCAGCGCCCACGGGACATCGAACACTGAAGCTTTCTTT
CDR3: CASSAHGTSNTEAFF

size: -
V: TRBV12-5
D: -
J: TRBJ2-3
DNA: TGTGCTAGTGGACCCGGGGGGCCGGAAGATACGCAGTATTTT
CDR3: CASGPGGPEDTQYF

size: once
V: TRBV6-1
D: -
J: TRBJ1-1
DNA: TGTGCCAGCAACCGAATAACAGGCATGAACACTGAAGCTTTCTTT
CDR3: CASNRITGMNTEAFF

size: -
V: TRBV2
D: TRBD2
J: TRBJ2-2
DNA: TGTGCCAGCAGCCTACTAGCGGGGAACACCGGGGAGCTGTTTTTT
CDR3: CASSLLAGNTGELFF

size: -
V: TRBV18
D: TRBD1
J: TRBJ1-5
DNA: TGTGCCAGCTCACCACAGGGGGCGGATAGCAATCAGCCCCAGCATTTT
CDR3: CASSPQGADSNQPQHF

size: -
V: TRBV7-3
D: -
J: TRBJ1-2
DNA: TGTGCCAGCAGCCCGACAGCGGGGAACTATGGCTACACCTTC
CDR3: CASSPTAGNYGYTF

size: -
V: TRBV19
D: TRBD1
J: TRBJ2-2
DNA: TGTGCCAGTAGAAACAGACAGGGCGTCACCGGGGAGCTGTTTTTT
CDR3: CASRNRQGVTGELFF

size: -
V: TRBV29-1
D: -
J: TRBJ1-6
DNA: TGCAGCGTTGAAGATTCGGGGGGTTCACCCCTCCACTTT
CDR3: CSVEDSGGSPLHF

size: once
V: TRBV29-1
D: TRBD1
J: TRBJ1-1
DNA: TGCAGCGTTGTGGACAGGGGGGTTGGAGCTGAAGCTTTCTTT
CDR3: CSVVDRGVGAEAFF